The subject of this entry is one T cell receptor (beta chain). What it recognizes is unknown. These data are taken from a study of siplizumab effects on memory and regulatory T cells. Findings and limits, study-wide: Proliferating Tregs in siplizumab cultures were never verified as suppressive. The apparent diversity of naive T cells exceeded that of memory cells, and naive T cells seemed to make a major contribution to the alloresponse. Siplizumab significantly decreased alloreactive sequences from unstimulated CD4+ memory cells.

Per sample, around 10^5 TCR templates were assayed. Clones were read by immunoSEQ multiplex PCR, and TCRdb kept only the in-frame ones, dropping some. The table shows some 7,000 clones, with around 72% occurring only once. The germline V and J ends were trimmed by 0 bases and 1 base, with 8 bases remaining between them. Per the germline V gene, CDR1 is SGDLS and CDR2 is YYNGEE. The CDR3 contains 14 residues. The TCR sequence derives from a human donor in good health. Sequencing input: effector memory CD8+ T cells sorted from blood. Noted subset: unstimulated CD8+ effector memory T cells. This chain connects TRBV9 to TRBJ2-7, with D perhaps TRBD1 (5 bases). The CDR3 DNA sequence: TGTGCCAGCAGCGTAGGGTCAGGGTCCTACGAGCAGTACTTC. It specifies CASSVGSGSYEQYF.